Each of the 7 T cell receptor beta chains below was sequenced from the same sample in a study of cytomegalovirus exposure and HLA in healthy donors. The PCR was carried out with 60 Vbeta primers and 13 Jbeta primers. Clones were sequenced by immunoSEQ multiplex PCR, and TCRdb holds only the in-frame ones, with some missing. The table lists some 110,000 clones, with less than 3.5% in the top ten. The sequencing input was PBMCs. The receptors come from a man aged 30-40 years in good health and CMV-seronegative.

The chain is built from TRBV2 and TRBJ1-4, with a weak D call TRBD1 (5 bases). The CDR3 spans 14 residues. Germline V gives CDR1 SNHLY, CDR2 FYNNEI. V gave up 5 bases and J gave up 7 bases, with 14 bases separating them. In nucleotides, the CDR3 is TGTGCCAGCAGTCAGCTATTTGGGGCTGAAAAACTGTTTTTT. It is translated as CASSQLFGAEKLFF.

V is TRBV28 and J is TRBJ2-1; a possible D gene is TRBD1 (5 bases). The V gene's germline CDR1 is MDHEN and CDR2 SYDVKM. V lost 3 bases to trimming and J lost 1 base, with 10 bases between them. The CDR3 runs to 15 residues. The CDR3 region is CASSFRASSYNEQFF. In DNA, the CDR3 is TGTGCCAGCAGTTTCAGGGCATCATCCTACAATGAGCAGTTCTTC.

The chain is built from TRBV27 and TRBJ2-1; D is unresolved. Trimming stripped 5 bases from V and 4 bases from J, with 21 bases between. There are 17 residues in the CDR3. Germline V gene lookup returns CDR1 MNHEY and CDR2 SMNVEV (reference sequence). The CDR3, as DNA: TGTGCCAGCAGTCCCCTGACTGAAATGAGATCGTACAATGAGCAGTTCTTC. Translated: CASSPLTEMRSYNEQFF.

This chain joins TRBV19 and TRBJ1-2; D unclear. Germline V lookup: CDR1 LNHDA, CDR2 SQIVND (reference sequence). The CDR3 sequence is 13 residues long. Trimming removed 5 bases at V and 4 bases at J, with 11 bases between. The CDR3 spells CASSDGIRYGYTF. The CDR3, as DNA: TGTGCCAGTAGTGACGGGATCCGCTATGGCTACACCTTC.

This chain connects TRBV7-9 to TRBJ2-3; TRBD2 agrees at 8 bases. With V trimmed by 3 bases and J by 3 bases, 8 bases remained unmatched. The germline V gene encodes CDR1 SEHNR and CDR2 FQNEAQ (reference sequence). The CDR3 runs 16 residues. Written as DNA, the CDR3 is TGTGCCAGCAGCTTTCGTCTAGCGGGCCCTACAGATACGCAGTATTTT. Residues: CASSFRLAGPTDTQYF.

The chain's CDR3 is CASSSRGTSGVTDTQYF. In DNA, the CDR3 is TGTGCCAGCAGTTCCCGTGGGACTAGCGGAGTCACAGATACGCAGTATTTT. The gene calls are TRBV28 and TRBJ2-3, with 11 bases identical to TRBD2. This CDR3 contains 17 residues. CDR1 and CDR2 (germline): MDHEN, SYDVKM. The J segment lost 2 bases and the V segment lost 4 bases, leaving 8 bases of the junction unmatched.

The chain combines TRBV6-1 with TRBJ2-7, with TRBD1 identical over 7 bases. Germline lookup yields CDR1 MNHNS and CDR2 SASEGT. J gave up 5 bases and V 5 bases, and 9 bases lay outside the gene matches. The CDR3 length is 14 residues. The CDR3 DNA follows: TGTGCCAGCAGTCTCGGACAGGACGTACACGAGCAGTACTTC. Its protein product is CASSLGQDVHEQYF.